One and the same sample provided the 18 T cell receptor beta chains below, sequenced in a study of blood T cell repertoires in COVID-19. Assay used: immunoSEQ multiplex PCR; TCRdb lists only in-frame clones, some missing. The sample lists 45,000 or so clones, under 85% seen once, with 31% in the top ten. The sample comprised peripheral blood. The receptor source for this set is a woman aged 80 or over with acute or convalescent COVID-19.

This clone was seen a single time. This sequence joins TRBV5-1 and TRBJ2-7, with D tentatively TRBD1 (6 bases). The CDR3 extends over 14 amino acids. Germline V gives CDR1 SGHRS, CDR2 YFSETQ. Trimming stripped 2 bases from V and 7 bases from J, with 16 bases between. CDR3 bases: TGCGCCAGCAGCTTTCTGGGGGCAGGGAAAGAGCAGTACTTC. It encodes CASSFLGAGKEQYF.

J is TRBJ2-7 and V is TRBV3-1 (or the pseudogene TRBV3-2), with D perhaps matching TRBD2 (6 bases). Trimming shortened V by 4 bases and J by 4 bases, and 8 bases separated the two germline ends. Germline V gene lookup returns CDR1 LGHDT and CDR2 YNNKEL (reference sequence). The CDR3 has 12 amino acids. The DNA for the CDR3 is TGTGCCAGCAGCCCTGGGAGGTACGAGCAGTACTTC. Protein: CASSPGRYEQYF.

V usage is TRBV5-5 and J usage is TRBJ1-4, with D perhaps matching TRBD1 (6 bases). V lost 2 bases to trimming and J lost 8 bases, with 19 bases between them. From germline, CDR1 is SGHKS and CDR2 YYEKEE (reference sequence). The CDR3 runs to 16 residues. Here the CDR3 reads CASSLSPTGRGEKLFF. For the CDR3, the DNA is TGTGCCAGCAGCTTATCCCCCACAGGGCGGGGGGAAAAACTGTTTTTT.

The V call is TRBV6-5, the J call TRBJ2-5; D is unresolved. There are 13 residues in the CDR3. Germline loops: CDR1 MNHEY, CDR2 SVGAGI. V was trimmed by 10 bases and J by 2 bases, leaving 14 bases between them. CDR3 nucleotides: TGTGCCACCAAGCACCCCCCACAAGAGACCCAGTACTTC. This translates into CATKHPPQETQYF.

This clone showed up just once. The chain couples TRBV7-9 to TRBJ2-2; weak D call: TRBD1 (5 bases). Deletions cut 2 bases from V and 4 bases from J, with 5 bases between. CDR1 and CDR2 from the germline V gene are SEHNR and FQNEAQ (reference sequence). CDR3 size: 13 residues. For the CDR3, the DNA is TGTGCCAGCAGCTTACAGGGCACCGGGGAGCTGTTTTTT. Translated, it gives CASSLQGTGELFF. Filled out from reference TRBV7-9 and TRBJ2-2, the complete variable domain reads DTGVSQNPRHKITKRGQNVTFRCDPISEHNRLYWYRQTLGQGPEFLTYFQNEAQLEKSRLLSDRFSAERPKGSFSTLEIQRTEQGDSAMYLCASSLQGTGELFFGEGSRLTVL.

This chain links TRBV21-1 with TRBJ2-7; the D call TRBD1 from the table was never checked on the DNA. TRBV21-1 counts as a pseudogene. The CDR3 covers 18 residues. The CDR3 sequence is CASSKVAVRDRSSYEQYF. The CDR3 DNA reads TGTGCCAGCAGCAAAGTAGCGGTTCGGGACAGGAGCTCCTACGAGCAGTACTTC.

The chain couples TRBV7-2 to TRBJ2-7, with D perhaps TRBD2 (5 bases). Germline-derived CDR1 and CDR2 are SGHTA and FQGNSA. With 6 bases removed from V and 0 bases from J, the gap between germline ends came to 12 bases. The CDR3 contains 14 residues. The DNA of the CDR3 is TGTGCCAGCAGTTCGGACGGGAACTCCTACGAGCAGTACTTC. It specifies CASSSDGNSYEQYF. Supplemented by reference TRBV7-2 and TRBJ2-7, the full variable domain reads GAGVSQSPSNKVTEKGKDVELRCDPISGHTALYWYRQSLGQGLEFLIYFQGNSAPDKSGLPSDRFSAERTGGSVSTLTIQRTQQEDSAVYLCASSSDGNSYEQYFGPGTRLTVT.

The gene calls are TRBV30 and TRBJ2-4, with 7 bases aligning to TRBD2. CDR1 and CDR2 (germline): GTSNPN, SVGIG (reference sequence). The length of the CDR3 is 14 residues. V dropped 0 bases and J dropped 6; count of bases not matched to a gene: 5. CDR3 sequence: CAWSVRGGANIQYF. The CDR3 DNA reads TGTGCCTGGAGTGTACGGGGAGGGGCAAACATTCAGTACTTC.

The rearrangement links TRBV27 to TRBJ1-1; the D is unclear. Germline V CDR1 and CDR2: MNHEY, SMNVEV (reference sequence). V was cut by 2 bases and J by 1 base, with 8 bases left in between. The CDR3 sequence is 14 residues long. The CDR3 reads CASSLAGTNTEAFF. CDR3 DNA sequence: TGTGCCAGCAGTTTAGCAGGTACGAACACTGAAGCTTTCTTT.

The gene calls are TRBV18 and TRBJ2-5, with D possibly matching TRBD1 (5 bases). CDR1 is KGHSH and CDR2 is LQKENI in the germline V gene. V gave up 2 bases and J gave up 3 bases, with 13 bases separating them. The CDR3 totals 15 residues. DNA for the CDR3: TGTGCCAGCTCACCAGATCAGGGCCGGGAAGAGACCCAGTACTTC. Protein: CASSPDQGREETQYF.

The chain uses TRBV19 and TRBJ2-3; 10 bases line up with TRBD2. The germline CDR1 and CDR2 sequences are LNHDA and SQIVND (reference sequence). The trim removed 8 bases at V and 3 bases at J, leaving 8 bases unmatched. CDR3 length: 15 residues. The CDR3 DNA reads TGTGCCAGTTCCTACTTTAGCGGGAGGACAGATACGCAGTATTTT. Its translation: CASSYFSGRTDTQYF.

The V gene is TRBV18, the J gene TRBJ2-2; possible D gene TRBD1, 5 bases. CDR1 is KGHSH and CDR2 is LQKENI in the germline V gene. The CDR3 is 14 amino acids. V lost 6 bases and J 7 bases, leaving 15 bases between the germline ends. The CDR3 sequence: CASSRKGPNGELFF. The CDR3 coding sequence is TGTGCCAGCTCCCGGAAGGGGCCTAACGGGGAGCTGTTTTTT. The entire variable domain, with the rest obtained from reference TRBV18 and TRBJ2-2, is as follows: NAGVMQNPRHLVRRRGQEARLRCSPMKGHSHVYWYRQLPEEGLKFMVYLQKENIIDESGMPKERFSAEFPKEGPSILRIQQVVRGDSAAYFCASSRKGPNGELFFGEGSRLTVL.

This clone was observed once. The chain employs TRBV18 and TRBJ1-1; 7 bases are a match to TRBD1. The CDR3 is 14 amino acids. Trimming at V came to 1 base and at J to 4 bases, leaving 3 bases not matched to a gene. In germline, CDR1 is KGHSH, CDR2 LQKENI. CDR3 DNA: TGTGCCAGCTCACCACGTAGACAGGGCACTGAAGCTTTCTTT. This gives the protein CASSPRRQGTEAFF.

The genes are TRBV5-1 and TRBJ2-3, with 11 bases lining up with TRBD2. The junction had 9 bases not matched to a gene; V was cut back by 5 bases and J by 1 base. This CDR3 contains 17 residues. Germline V gives CDR1 SGHRS, CDR2 YFSETQ. CDR3: CASRPVILAGGTDTQYF. The CDR3 DNA is TGCGCCAGCAGACCAGTGATACTAGCGGGAGGCACAGATACGCAGTATTTT. Drawing the rest from reference TRBV5-1 and TRBJ2-3, the complete variable domain is KAGVTQTPRYLIKTRGQQVTLSCSPISGHRSVSWYQQTPGQGLQFLFEYFSETQRNKGNFPGRFSGRQFSNSRSEMNVSTLELGDSALYLCASRPVILAGGTDTQYFGPGTRLTVL.

This chain links TRBV5-1 with TRBJ1-1; tentative D call: TRBD1 (6 bases). Looked up from germline, CDR1 is SGHRS and CDR2 is YFSETQ. The CDR3 spans 15 residues. The germline V and J ends were trimmed by 4 bases and 5 bases, with 18 bases remaining between them. CDR3 residues: CASSQTYTGKTEAFF. Written as DNA, the CDR3 is TGCGCCAGCAGCCAAACTTACACAGGGAAAACTGAAGCTTTCTTT.

This CDR3 is CASSLSSGAYNEQFF. In DNA form, the CDR3 reads TGCGCCAGCAGCTTGTCTAGCGGGGCCTACAATGAGCAGTTCTTC. The rearrangement links TRBV5-1 to TRBJ2-1; 9 nucleotides line up with TRBD2. The ends lost 1 base at V and 2 bases at J; junction bases unmatched: 1. The CDR3 contains 15 residues. CDR1 is SGHRS, CDR2 YFSETQ, per germline.

The rearrangement joins TRBV6-5 to TRBJ2-7, with a weak D call TRBD1 (6 bases). The CDR3 is made up of 14 amino acids. V was shortened by 8 bases and J by 4 bases, with 18 bases between the two germline ends. CDR1 MNHEY and CDR2 SVGAGI come from the germline V gene. The CDR3: CASDGGQLVYEQYF. In DNA form, the CDR3 reads TGTGCCAGCGACGGCGGACAGCTCGTTTACGAGCAGTACTTC.

V and J are TRBV28 and TRBJ2-1; 7 bases map to TRBD2. CDR1 and CDR2 (germline): MDHEN, SYDVKM. The CDR3 length is 16 residues. J lost 5 bases, V lost 3 bases, and 10 bases had no gene match. The CDR3 is CASSLDYGTTHNEQFF. In DNA, the CDR3 is TGTGCCAGCAGTTTGGACTACGGGACTACACACAATGAGCAGTTCTTC.